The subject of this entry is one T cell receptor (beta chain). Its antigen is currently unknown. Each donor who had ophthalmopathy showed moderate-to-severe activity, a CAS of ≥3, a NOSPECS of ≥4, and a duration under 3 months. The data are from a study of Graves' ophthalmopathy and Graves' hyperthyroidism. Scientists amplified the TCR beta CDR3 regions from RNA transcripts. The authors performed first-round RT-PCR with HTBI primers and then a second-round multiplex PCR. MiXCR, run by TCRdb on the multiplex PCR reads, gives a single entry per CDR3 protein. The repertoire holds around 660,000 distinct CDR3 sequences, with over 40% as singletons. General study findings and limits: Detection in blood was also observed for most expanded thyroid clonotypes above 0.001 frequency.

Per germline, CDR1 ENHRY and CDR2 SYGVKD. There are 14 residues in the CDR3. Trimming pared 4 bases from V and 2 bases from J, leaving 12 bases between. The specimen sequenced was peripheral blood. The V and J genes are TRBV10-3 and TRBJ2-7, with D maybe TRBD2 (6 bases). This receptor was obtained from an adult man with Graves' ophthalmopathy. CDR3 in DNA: TGTGCCATCAGTGGTTTGGGCGGGACCTACGAGCAGTACTTC. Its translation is CAISGLGGTYEQYF.